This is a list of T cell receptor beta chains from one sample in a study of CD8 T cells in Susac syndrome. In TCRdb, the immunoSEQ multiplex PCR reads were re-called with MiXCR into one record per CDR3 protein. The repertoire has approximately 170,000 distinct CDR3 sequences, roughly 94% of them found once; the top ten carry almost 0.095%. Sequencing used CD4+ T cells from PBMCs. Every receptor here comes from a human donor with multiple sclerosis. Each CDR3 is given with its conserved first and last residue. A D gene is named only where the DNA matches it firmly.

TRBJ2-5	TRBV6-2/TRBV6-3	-	TGTGCCAGCAGTTCTCAGGGAGAGACCCAGTACTTC	CASSSQGETQYF
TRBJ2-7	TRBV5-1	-	TGCGCCAGCAGCCCGACGCCTAGCGAATCCTACGAGCAGTACTTC	CASSPTPSESYEQYF
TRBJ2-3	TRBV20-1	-	TGCAGTGCTAGTAACCCCCGACCTTCGACAGATACGCAGTATTTT	CSASNPRPSTDTQYF
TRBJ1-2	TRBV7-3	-	TGTGCCAGCAGCTTAGGGCCGGACTATGGCTACACCTTC	CASSLGPDYGYTF
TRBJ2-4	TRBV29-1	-	TGCAGCGTTGAAGATGGAGGAGGGGGTAGAGAAAACATTCAGTACTTC	CSVEDGGGGRENIQYF
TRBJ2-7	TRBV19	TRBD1	TGTGCCAGTAGTCGGACAGGGGCGAACGAGCAGTACTTC	CASSRTGANEQYF
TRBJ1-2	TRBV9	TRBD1	TGTGCCAGCAGCTCACAACAGGGGAACTATGGCTACACCTTC	CASSSQQGNYGYTF
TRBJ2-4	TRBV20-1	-	TGCAGTGCTAGGGACAATTCAAACATTCAGTACTTC	CSARDNSNIQYF
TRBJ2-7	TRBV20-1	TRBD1	TGCAGTGCACAAGACAGGGTAGGCGACGAGCAGTACTTC	CSAQDRVGDEQYF
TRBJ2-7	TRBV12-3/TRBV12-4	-	TGTGCCAGCAGTTTTTGGTCGGGGAACGGCAACGAGCAGTACTTC	CASSFWSGNGNEQYF
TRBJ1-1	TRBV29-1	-	TGCAGCGTTCGCAGCCTGAACACTGAAGCTTTCTTT	CSVRSLNTEAFF
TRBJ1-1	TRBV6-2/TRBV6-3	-	TGTGCCAGCAGTTACTTAAGGCTGGACGAAGCTTTCTTT	CASSYLRLDEAFF
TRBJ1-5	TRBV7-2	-	TGTGCCAGCAGCTTTCAAAAAACGGAGCCCCAGCATTTT	CASSFQKTEPQHF
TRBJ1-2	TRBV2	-	TGTGCCAGCAGTGTGAACTATGGCTACACCTTC	CASSVNYGYTF
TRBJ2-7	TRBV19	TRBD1	TGTGCCAGTAGTATTACGGGACAGGGCACCGAGCAGTACTTC	CASSITGQGTEQYF